This T cell receptor beta chain was retrieved from a study of OX40 agonist ivuxolimab in advanced cancers. Findings of the study overall: In the expanded peripheral T cells, antigen specificity was never determined.

Regarding this clone: As yet, its antigen is unknown.

Only in-frame clones appear in the TCRdb table, and some are missing; sequencing was by immunoSEQ multiplex PCR. The data contain roughly 70,000 clones, approximately 90% of them singletons. Germline V gene data show CDR1 as ENHRY and CDR2 as SYGVKD. The CDR3 extends over 11 amino acids. V was pared by 4 bases and J by 10 bases, with 9 bases between. Source: CD4+ or CD8+ T cells sorted from blood, taken in a trial of the OX40 agonist ivuxolimab. The TCR originated in an adult with an advanced solid tumor such as melanoma, head and neck, liver or kidney cancer. This sequence joins TRBV10-3 and TRBJ2-3; a possible D gene is TRBD2 (6 bases). CDR3 region: CAISVGGSQYF. Written as DNA, the CDR3 is TGTGCCATCAGTGTCGGAGGGTCGCAGTATTTT.